The subject of this entry is one TCR beta chain. V gave up 1 base and J gave up 5 bases; unmatched junction bases: 10. The CDR3 consists of 17 residues. The germline V gene encodes CDR1 SGHTA and CDR2 FQGNSA. The sample originates from a study of control samples from healthy donors and cancer patients. Sequenced by immunoSEQ multiplex PCR; TCRdb stores in-frame clones only, minus some. Of tens of thousands of clones detected, about four fifths appear once; the ten largest clones hold 38%. J is TRBJ1-2 and V is TRBV7-2, with 10 bases fitting TRBD1. Source material: PBMCs. The receptor was derived from a man aged 70 or older with lung cancer. This chain's CDR3 is CASSLEGQGQGRYGYTF. As DNA, the CDR3 is TGTGCCAGCAGCTTAGAGGGACAGGGGCAAGGAAGGTATGGCTACACCTTC.